The present entry profiles one T cell receptor beta chain with its context. Its specificity is not known. Naive CD8 populations comprised CD45RO-negative cells positively selected for CCR7, excluding terminally differentiated effector memory CD45RA+ cells. This sample stems from a study of shared clonotypes between healthy human individuals. This CDR3 comprises 14 residues. The germline gives CDR1 SQVTM, CDR2 ANQGSEA. The ends lost 7 bases at V and 3 bases at J; junction bases unmatched: 7. Per the original data handling: Filtering differed because ImmunoSEQ produced junction-only sequences that carried no quality scores. The assay was immunoSEQ multiplex PCR, and TCRdb's table has in-frame clones only and misses some. That table furnishes V, J and clone size, whereas the DNA furnished D and trimming. Counted here are some 2,100,000 clones, 93% occurring once; the ten biggest clones make up roughly 1.7%.

Findings and caveats of the study: It was the non-shared clonotypes that had lower generation probabilities than clonotypes shared by all four donors.

The V and J genes are TRBV29-1 and TRBJ2-1; 9 nucleotides line up with TRBD1. The sample taken for sequencing was naive CD8+ T cells from PBMCs. The sequence was obtained from a young man in good health. Some clones in this sample may be carry-over from other donors' samples. CDR3 protein: CSAEPGQGYNEQFF. As DNA, the CDR3 is TGCAGCGCCGAACCGGGACAGGGCTACAATGAGCAGTTCTTC.